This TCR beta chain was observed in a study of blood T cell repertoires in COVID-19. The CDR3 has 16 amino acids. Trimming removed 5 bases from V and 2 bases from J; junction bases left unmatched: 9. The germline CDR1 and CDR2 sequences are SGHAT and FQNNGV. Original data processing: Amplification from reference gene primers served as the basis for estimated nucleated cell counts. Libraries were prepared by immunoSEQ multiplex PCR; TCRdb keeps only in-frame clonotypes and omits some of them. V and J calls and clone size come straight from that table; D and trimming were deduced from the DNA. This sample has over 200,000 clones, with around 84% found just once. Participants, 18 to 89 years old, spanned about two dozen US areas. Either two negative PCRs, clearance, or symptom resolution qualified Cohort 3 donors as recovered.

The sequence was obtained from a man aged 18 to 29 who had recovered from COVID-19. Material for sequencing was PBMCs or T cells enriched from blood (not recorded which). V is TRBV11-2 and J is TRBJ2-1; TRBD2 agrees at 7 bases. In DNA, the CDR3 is TGTGCCAGCAGCCCACGACTAGCTGCGACCTACAATGAGCAGTTCTTC. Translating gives CASSPRLAATYNEQFF.